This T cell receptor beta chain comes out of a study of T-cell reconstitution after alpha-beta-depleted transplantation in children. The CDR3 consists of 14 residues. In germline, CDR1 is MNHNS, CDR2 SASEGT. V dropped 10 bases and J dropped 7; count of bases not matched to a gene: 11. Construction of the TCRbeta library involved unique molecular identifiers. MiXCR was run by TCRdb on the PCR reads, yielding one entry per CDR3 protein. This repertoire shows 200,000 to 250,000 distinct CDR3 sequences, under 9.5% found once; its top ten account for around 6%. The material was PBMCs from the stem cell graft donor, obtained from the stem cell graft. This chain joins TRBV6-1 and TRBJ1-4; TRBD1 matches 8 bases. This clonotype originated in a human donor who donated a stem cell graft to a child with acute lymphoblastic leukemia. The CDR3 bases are TGTGCCACCATGACAGGGGTCGGAGGTGAAAAACTGTTTTTT. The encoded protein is CATMTGVGGEKLFF.